This TCR beta chain was observed in a study of tumor-infiltrating lymphocytes in primary liver carcinoma. This clonotype came up many times. Germline DNA was also extracted, while the blood RNA originated from unsorted whole blood. V was clipped by 6 bases and J by 8 bases, with 14 bases between them. The CDR3 consists of 12 residues. Germline V lookup: CDR1 SQVTM, CDR2 ANQGSEA. From about 0.5 ug of total RNA, TCR beta-specific cDNA was reverse-transcribed using a constant-region primer. Slightly modified ARM-PCR served as the procedure for the TCR beta libraries. These libraries came from three rounds of nested multiplex PCR. TRBV1-TRBV30 forward and Cbeta reverse primers drove the first two roughly 10-cycle rounds. MiXCR, run by TCRdb on the multiplex PCR reads, gives a single entry per CDR3 protein. Of 310,000 or so distinct CDR3 sequences in the sample, roughly three fifths are singletons; the top ten hold 15% to 20%.

The chain uses TRBV29-1 and TRBJ2-1; a possible D gene is TRBD1 (6 bases). The source of this sequence is a woman aged 25 to 39 with primary liver carcinoma and hepatitis B virus infection. Sequenced material: peripheral blood. The CDR3 region has the DNA TGCAGCGTCGGCCCGGGACATCATGAGCAGTTCTTC. It specifies CSVGPGHHEQFF.